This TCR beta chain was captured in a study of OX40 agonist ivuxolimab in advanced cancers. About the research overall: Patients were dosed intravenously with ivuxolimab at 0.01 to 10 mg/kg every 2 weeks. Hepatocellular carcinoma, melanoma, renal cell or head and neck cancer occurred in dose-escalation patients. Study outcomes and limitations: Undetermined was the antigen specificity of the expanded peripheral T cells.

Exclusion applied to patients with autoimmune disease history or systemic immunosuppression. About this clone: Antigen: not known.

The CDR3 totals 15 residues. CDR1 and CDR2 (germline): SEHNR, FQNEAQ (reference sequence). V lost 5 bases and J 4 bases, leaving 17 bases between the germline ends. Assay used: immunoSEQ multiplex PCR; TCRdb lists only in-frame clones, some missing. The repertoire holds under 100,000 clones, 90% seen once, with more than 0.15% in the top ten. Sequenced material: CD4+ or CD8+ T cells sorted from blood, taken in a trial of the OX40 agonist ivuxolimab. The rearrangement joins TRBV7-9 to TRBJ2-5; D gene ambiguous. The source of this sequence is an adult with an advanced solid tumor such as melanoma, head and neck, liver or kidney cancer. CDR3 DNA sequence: TGTGCCAGCAGCCCTAAGGCTCGGTTGTCAGAGACCCAGTACTTC. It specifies CASSPKARLSETQYF.